This TCR beta chain emerged from a study of shared clonotypes between healthy human individuals. Overall study context: Researchers assigned three CD4 naive, three CD4 memory, two CD8 naive and one CD8 memory plate to each donor.

Overall study results and limits: The sole specimen, blood, was sampled, and tissue repertoires likely differ.

Comment on this clone: Its cognate antigen is unknown.

Execution of the assay was at deep level. Libraries were prepared by immunoSEQ multiplex PCR; TCRdb keeps only in-frame clonotypes and omits some of them. The sample lists approximately 620,000 clones, roughly 97% occurring once. V dropped 5 bases and J dropped 9 bases, with 17 bases sitting between them. CDR1 and CDR2 from the germline V gene are MNHNY and SVGAGI (reference sequence). The CDR3 is 13 residues long. The clonotype comes from a woman in her 30s in good health. This chain connects TRBV6-6 to TRBJ2-7; tentative D call: TRBD2 (6 bases). The sample comprised naive CD4+ T cells sorted from blood. Subset noted: CD45RA+ positively selected. Here the CDR3 DNA reads TGTGCCAGCAGTATGGGGGGTAGGGGACGGCAGTACTTC. The encoded protein is CASSMGGRGRQYF.